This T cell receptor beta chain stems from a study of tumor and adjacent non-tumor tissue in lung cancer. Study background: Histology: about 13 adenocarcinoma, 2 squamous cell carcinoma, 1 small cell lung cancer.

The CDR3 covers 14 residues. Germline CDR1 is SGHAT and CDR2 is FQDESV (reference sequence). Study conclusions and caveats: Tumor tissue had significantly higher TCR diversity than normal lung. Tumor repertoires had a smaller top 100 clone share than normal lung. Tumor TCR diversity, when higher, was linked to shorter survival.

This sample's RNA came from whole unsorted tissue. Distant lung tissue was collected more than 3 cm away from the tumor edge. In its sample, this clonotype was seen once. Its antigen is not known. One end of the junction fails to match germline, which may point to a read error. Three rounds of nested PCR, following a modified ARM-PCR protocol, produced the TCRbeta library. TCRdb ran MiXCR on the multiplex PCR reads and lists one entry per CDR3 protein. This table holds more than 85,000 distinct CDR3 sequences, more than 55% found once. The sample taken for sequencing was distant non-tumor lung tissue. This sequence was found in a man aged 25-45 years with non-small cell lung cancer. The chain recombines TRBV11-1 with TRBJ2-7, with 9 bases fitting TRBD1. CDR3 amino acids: CVSSLTGGNYEEYF. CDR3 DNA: TGTGTCAGCAGCCTTACAGGGGGCAACTACGAGGAGTACTTC. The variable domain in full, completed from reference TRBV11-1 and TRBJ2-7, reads EAEVAQSPRYKITEKSQAVAFWCDPISGHATLYWYRQILGQGPELLVQFQDESVVDDSQLPKDRFSAERLKGVDSTLKIQPAELGDSAMYLCVSSLTGGNYEEYFGPGTRLTVT.